Presented here are 29 T cell receptor beta chains from one specimen sequenced in a study of cytomegalovirus exposure and HLA in healthy donors. PCR employed 60 Vbeta and 13 Jbeta primers. Profiled with immunoSEQ multiplex PCR; TCRdb holds only in-frame clones, not every one. The table shows roughly 92,000 clones, with 65% to 90% occurring only once. Specimen: PBMCs. The receptors shown here come from a woman in her 70s in good health and CMV-seropositive.

This clone has a single count. The V gene is TRBV5-1, the J gene TRBJ2-1; the match to TRBD2 covers 7 bases. CDR1 is SGHRS, CDR2 YFSETQ, per germline. V gave up 0 bases and J gave up 4 bases; unmatched junction bases: 7. CDR3 length: 16 amino acids. CDR3 residues: CASSLVGGVSYNEQFF. CDR3 bases: TGCGCCAGCAGCTTGGTTGGGGGGGTCAGTTACAATGAGCAGTTCTTC.

This clone was counted between two and nine times. This chain links TRBV6-1 with TRBJ1-1, with D possibly TRBD1 on 6 matching bases. With 8 bases removed from V and 1 base from J, the gap between germline ends came to 14 bases. This CDR3 is built from 14 residues. The germline V gene has CDR1 MNHNS and CDR2 SASEGT. Written as DNA, the CDR3 is TGTGCCAGCTGTCGCCGGACAGAGAACACTGAAGCTTTCTTT. The encoded protein is CASCRRTENTEAFF.

This clone was seen more than once but under ten times. The chain couples TRBV2 to TRBJ1-5, with 11 bases fitting TRBD1. This CDR3 region has 14 residues. The junction had 1 base not matched to a gene; V was cut back by 4 bases and J by 5 bases. Germline V CDR1 and CDR2: SNHLY, FYNNEI. CDR3 nucleotide sequence: TGTGCCAGCAGTGGGACAGGGGGCGATCAGCCCCAGCATTTT. Amino acid sequence: CASSGTGGDQPQHF.

The rearrangement joins TRBV11-3 to TRBJ2-7; 9 nucleotides align to TRBD2. J gave up 9 bases and V 4 bases, and 7 bases lay outside the gene matches. CDR1 and CDR2 from the germline V gene are SGHNT and YENEEA. The length of the CDR3 is 13 residues. This CDR3 is CASSSGLAVVQYF. CDR3 nucleotide sequence: TGTGCCAGCAGCTCGGGACTAGCCGTTGTGCAGTACTTC.

With respect to this clone: Other nucleotide sequences in the sample specify the same CDR3. This chain uses TRBV18 with TRBJ1-1; D remains ambiguous. Germline CDR1 reads KGHSH; CDR2 reads LQKENI. This CDR3 is 15 amino acids long. V gave up 0 bases and J gave up 1 base, with 9 bases separating them. The DNA for the CDR3 is TGTGCCAGCTCACCACCTCCAAGCGGGAACACTGAAGCTTTCTTT. Translation gives CASSPPPSGNTEAFF.

The chain couples TRBV11-2 to TRBJ2-7; D is perhaps TRBD2 (6 bases). Trimming cost V 5 bases and J 4 bases, with 18 bases left between them. The CDR3 contains 15 residues. Germline lookup yields CDR1 SGHAT and CDR2 FQNNGV. Here the CDR3 DNA reads TGTGCCAGCAGCGGGGGTGGAGGGTTGGTGTACGAGCAGTACTTC. This codes for CASSGGGGLVYEQYF.

V and J are TRBV5-4 and TRBJ2-2, with a possible D match to TRBD2 (6 bases). Per the germline V gene, CDR1 is SGHNT and CDR2 is YYREEE (reference sequence). The V gene lost 0 bases and the J gene lost 1 base, with 13 bases spanning the gap. The CDR3 extends over 17 amino acids. The CDR3: CASSLAVAGQNTGELFF. CDR3 DNA sequence: TGTGCCAGCAGCTTGGCAGTGGCGGGGCAGAACACCGGGGAGCTGTTTTTT.

This chain links TRBV15 with TRBJ2-1; D is ambiguous. CDR3 length: 15 amino acids. Germline CDR1 LNHNV, CDR2 YYDKDF (reference sequence). With 0 bases removed from V and 1 base from J, the gap between germline ends came to 7 bases. This CDR3 is CATSRDPRSYNEQFF. The CDR3 region has the DNA TGTGCCACCAGCAGAGATCCGCGGTCCTACAATGAGCAGTTCTTC.

The V and J genes are TRBV5-4 and TRBJ2-5; perhaps TRBD2 as D (5 bases). The CDR3 is 15 amino acids. The V gene's germline CDR1 is SGHNT and CDR2 YYREEE (reference sequence). Trimming took 2 bases from V and 4 from J, leaving 15 bases between them. CDR3 sequence reads: CASSLSGDERETQYF. The CDR3 DNA reads as TGTGCCAGCAGCTTAAGCGGCGATGAGAGAGAGACCCAGTACTTC.

The chain joins TRBV19 to TRBJ2-1; 7 bases are a match to TRBD2. V lost 4 bases, J lost 10 bases, and 1 base stayed unmatched. The CDR3 consists of 11 residues. Germline lookup yields CDR1 LNHDA and CDR2 SQIVND (reference sequence). CDR3 in amino acids: CASSKLAEQFF. In DNA form, the CDR3 reads TGTGCCAGTAGTAAACTAGCGGAGCAGTTCTTC.

V gene TRBV10-1 combines with J gene TRBJ2-2, with a weak D call TRBD1 (7 bases). CDR3 length: 14 residues. Germline CDR1 and CDR2: WNHNN and SYGVQD (reference sequence). The V gene lost 4 bases and the J gene lost 5 bases, with 11 bases spanning the gap. The CDR3 reads CASSGSGGTGELFF. The CDR3 region has the DNA TGCGCCAGCAGTGGATCAGGGGGGACCGGGGAGCTGTTTTTT.

This chain joins TRBV6-5 and TRBJ2-7, with TRBD1 matching over 10 bases. Per the germline V gene, CDR1 is MNHEY and CDR2 is SVGAGI. Losses at the gene ends were 5 bases for V and 3 bases for J; bases not matched to a gene: 4. The CDR3 is 14 residues long. The CDR3 reads CASSHRDRGYEQYF. The CDR3 coding sequence is TGTGCCAGCAGTCACCGGGACAGGGGCTACGAGCAGTACTTC.

The V gene is TRBV29-1, the J gene TRBJ1-5, with TRBD1 as a possible D gene (5 bases). The germline CDR1 and CDR2 sequences are SQVTM and ANQGSEA. The CDR3 has 13 amino acids. V gave up 4 bases and J gave up 5 bases, with 12 bases separating them. The CDR3 nucleotides are TGCAGCGTTGGCAGAGGAGGGGATCAGCCCCAGCATTTT. Its protein is CSVGRGGDQPQHF. Full variable domain (remainder filled in from reference TRBV29-1 and TRBJ1-5): SAVISQKPSRDICQRGTSLTIQCQVDSQVTMMFWYRQQPGQSLTLIATANQGSEATYESGFVIDKFPISRPNLTFSTLTVSNMSPEDSSIYLCSVGRGGDQPQHFGDGTRLSIL.

The V call is TRBV14, the J call TRBJ2-7; TRBD1 agrees at 9 bases. This CDR3 has 15 amino acids. CDR1 and CDR2 from the germline V gene are SGHDN and FVKESK. V shed 4 bases, J shed 3 bases, and the junction held 7 bases outside the gene matches. The CDR3 bases are TGTGCCAGCAGCCCCACCGGACAGGGGCTCTACGAGCAGTACTTC. It encodes CASSPTGQGLYEQYF.

This clone came up once. The chain combines TRBV7-2 with TRBJ2-7; 7 bases are shared with TRBD1. With V trimmed by 6 bases and J by 4 bases, 6 bases remained unmatched. CDR1 is SGHTA, CDR2 FQGNSA, per germline. CDR3 length: 13 residues. The DNA of the CDR3 is TGTGCCAGCAGAGAGGGGGCGAGATACGAGCAGTACTTC. This encodes CASREGARYEQYF.

This chain links TRBV7-2 with TRBJ2-7; D not resolved. The germline V and J ends were trimmed by 0 bases and 3 bases, with 12 bases remaining between them. The CDR3 runs to 15 residues. Germline values: CDR1 SGHTA, CDR2 FQGNSA. In DNA form, the CDR3 reads TGTGCCAGCAGCTTAGCCCATACCAACAGCTACGAGCAGTACTTC. Protein product: CASSLAHTNSYEQYF.

The genes are TRBV14 and TRBJ2-3, with a weak D call TRBD2 (6 bases). Per the germline V gene, CDR1 is SGHDN and CDR2 is FVKESK. V shed 1 base and J shed 15 bases, with 20 bases lying between them. The CDR3 runs to 14 residues. CDR3 DNA: TGTGCCAGCAGCCAAGGTCACCCAGCGGGTATAAACTATTTT. This sequence encodes CASSQGHPAGINYF.

The chain links TRBV21-1 to TRBJ2-7; the table names TRBD2, a call not compared with the DNA. TRBV21-1 is a pseudogene segment. CDR3 length equals 16 residues. The CDR3 reads CASSDGTSGRRNEQYF. In DNA form, the CDR3 reads TGTGCCAGCAGCGACGGGACTAGCGGGAGAAGGAACGAGCAGTACTTC.

V is TRBV7-9 and J is TRBJ1-5; D not certain. The CDR3 contains 14 residues. Trimming took off 4 bases at V and 0 bases at J, with 7 bases between the two ends. In germline, CDR1 is SEHNR, CDR2 FQNEAQ (reference sequence). DNA of the CDR3: TGTGCCAGCAGCTCCGGTGTTAGCAATCAGCCCCAGCATTTT. Its protein is CASSSGVSNQPQHF.

The chain recombines TRBV5-6 with TRBJ2-5; D gene unclear. The germline gives CDR1 SGHDT, CDR2 YYEEEE. V lost 6 bases and J 1 base, leaving 10 bases between the germline ends. The CDR3 runs to 13 residues. The CDR3 spells CASTPTGQETQYF. DNA for the CDR3: TGTGCCAGCACCCCGACGGGCCAAGAGACCCAGTACTTC.

This chain joins TRBV2 and TRBJ2-1; 9 bases map to TRBD2. Per germline, CDR1 SNHLY and CDR2 FYNNEI. V was pared by 9 bases and J by 6 bases, with 9 bases of the junction left unmatched. The CDR3 length is 14 residues. The CDR3 DNA sequence: TGTGCCAGGAGGAGGACTAGCGATGCCAATGAGCAGTTCTTC. Translation: CARRRTSDANEQFF.

The gene calls are TRBV2 and TRBJ1-1; D may be TRBD1 (6 bases). CDR1 is SNHLY and CDR2 is FYNNEI in the germline V gene. Deletions cut 7 bases from V and 5 bases from J, with 20 bases between. The CDR3 runs to 15 residues. The CDR3 sequence: CASILKQGWGTEAFF. The CDR3 region has the DNA TGTGCCAGCATTCTAAAACAGGGTTGGGGAACTGAAGCTTTCTTT.

This sequence joins TRBV27 and TRBJ2-1, with a possible D match to TRBD1 (5 bases). Germline assignment: CDR1 MNHEY and CDR2 SMNVEV (reference sequence). CDR3 size: 15 residues. Trimming pared 3 bases from V and 3 bases from J, leaving 12 bases between. CDR3 nucleotides: TGTGCCAGCAGTTTTACCTGGGGCGACTACAATGAGCAGTTCTTC. It encodes CASSFTWGDYNEQFF.

The chain employs TRBV28 and TRBJ2-3, with TRBD2 identical over 14 bases. V lost 4 bases to trimming and J lost 3 bases; unmatched junction nucleotides: 6. The CDR3 length is 17 residues. Germline V gives CDR1 MDHEN, CDR2 SYDVKM. The CDR3 coding sequence is TGTGCCAGCAGTTCGGGACTAGCGGGAGTGGGGACAGATACGCAGTATTTT. This translates into CASSSGLAGVGTDTQYF.

This clone was seen only a few times. This chain uses TRBV27 with TRBJ1-1; D may be TRBD1 (5 bases). V was cut by 4 bases and J by 0 bases, with 9 bases left in between. This CDR3 has 14 amino acids. The germline V gene has CDR1 MNHEY and CDR2 SMNVEV (reference sequence). The CDR3 DNA sequence: TGTGCCAGCAGTTACCGACAGTTGAACACTGAAGCTTTCTTT. This codes for CASSYRQLNTEAFF.

The genes are TRBV6-1 and TRBJ2-7; possibly TRBD2 for D (7 bases). V gave up 0 bases and J gave up 12 bases, with 21 bases separating them. This CDR3 has 15 residues. The V gene's germline CDR1 is MNHNS and CDR2 SASEGT. The CDR3 nucleotides are TGTGCCAGCAGTGAAGCGGGAGGGGGGTCTGTCAGCTGGTACTTC. Translated, it gives CASSEAGGGSVSWYF.

The chain is built from TRBV5-1 and TRBJ2-2, with D perhaps TRBD1 (6 bases). The CDR3 consists of 14 residues. Germline CDR1 SGHRS, CDR2 YFSETQ. Trimming cost V 4 bases and J 6 bases, with 13 bases left between them. The chain's CDR3 is CASSVGTNAGELFF. The CDR3 bases are TGCGCCAGCAGCGTAGGGACAAACGCCGGGGAGCTGTTTTTT.

In regard to this clone: The junction does not match germline at one end; this may be a read error. The chain has TRBV25-1 and TRBJ2-1; 10 positions agree with TRBD2. This CDR3 comprises 14 residues. Germline CDR1 reads MGHDK; CDR2 reads SYGVNS. This CDR3 is CAGSLAGALGEQFF. The CDR3 bases are TGTGCCGGCAGTCTAGCGGGAGCCCTTGGGGAGCAGTTCTTC.

The chain joins TRBV7-9 to TRBJ1-5, with D uncertain. Between the trimmed V and J ends, which lost 4 bases and 2 bases, there was a span of 12 bases. Looked up from germline, CDR1 is SEHNR and CDR2 is FQNEAQ (reference sequence). The CDR3 runs 15 residues. The DNA of the CDR3 is TGTGCCAGCAGCTCCGACGGAGGTGGCAATCAGCCCCAGCATTTT. This gives the protein CASSSDGGGNQPQHF.